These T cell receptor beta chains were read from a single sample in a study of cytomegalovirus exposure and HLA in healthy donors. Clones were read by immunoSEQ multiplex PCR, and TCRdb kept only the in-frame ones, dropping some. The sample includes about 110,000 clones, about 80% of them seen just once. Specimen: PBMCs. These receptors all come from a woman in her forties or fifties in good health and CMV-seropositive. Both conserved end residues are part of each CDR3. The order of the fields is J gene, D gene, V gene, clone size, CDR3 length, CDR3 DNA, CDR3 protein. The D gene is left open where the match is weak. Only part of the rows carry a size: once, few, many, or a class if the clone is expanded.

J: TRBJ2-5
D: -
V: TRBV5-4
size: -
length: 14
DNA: TGTGCCACCCTTGGGGGGGGCCCCCGGGAGACCCAGTACTTC
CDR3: CATLGGGPRETQYF

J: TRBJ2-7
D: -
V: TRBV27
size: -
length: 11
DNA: TGTGCCAGCAGTTCGGGAGACGAGCAGTACTTC
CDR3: CASSSGDEQYF

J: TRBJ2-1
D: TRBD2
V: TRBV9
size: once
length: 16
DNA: TGTGCCAGCAGCACCAATCTAGCGGGAGGCTACAATGAGCAGTTCTTC
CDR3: CASSTNLAGGYNEQFF

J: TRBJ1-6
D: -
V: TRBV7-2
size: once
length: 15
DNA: TGTGCCAGCAGCTTAGCAAGGGGGTTTAGCTCACCCCTCCACTTT
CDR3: CASSLARGFSSPLHF

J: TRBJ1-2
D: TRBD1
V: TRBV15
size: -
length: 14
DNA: TGTGCCACCAGCAGGACAGGGACTTACTATGGCTACACCTTC
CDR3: CATSRTGTYYGYTF

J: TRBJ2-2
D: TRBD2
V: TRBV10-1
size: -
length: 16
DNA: TGCGCCAGCAGTTATAGCGGGAATAAGTACACCGGGGAGCTGTTTTTT
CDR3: CASSYSGNKYTGELFF

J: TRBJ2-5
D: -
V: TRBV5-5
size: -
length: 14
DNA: TGTGCCAGCAGTTCGATTGCAGGTCGAGAGACCCAGTACTTC
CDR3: CASSSIAGRETQYF

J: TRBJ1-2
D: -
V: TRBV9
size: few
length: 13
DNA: TGTGCCAGCAGCGTGGCCTTGGGGGCTGGCTACACCTTC
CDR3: CASSVALGAGYTF

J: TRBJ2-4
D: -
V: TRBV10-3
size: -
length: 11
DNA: TGTGCCACCCTAGATCAGGGCAGTCAGTACTTC
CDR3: CATLDQGSQYF

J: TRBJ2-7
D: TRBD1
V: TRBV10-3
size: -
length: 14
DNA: TGTGCCATCAGTGTGGGGACAGCGTCCTACGAGCAGTACTTC
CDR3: CAISVGTASYEQYF

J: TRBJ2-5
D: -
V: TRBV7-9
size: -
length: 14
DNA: TGTGCCAGCAGCTCCGACCGGGTCTGGGAGACCCAGTACTTC
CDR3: CASSSDRVWETQYF

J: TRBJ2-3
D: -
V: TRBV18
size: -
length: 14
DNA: TGTGCCAGCTCACTTTCTGGGACAATAGATACGCAGTATTTT
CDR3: CASSLSGTIDTQYF

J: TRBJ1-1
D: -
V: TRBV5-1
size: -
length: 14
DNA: TGCGCCAGCAGCCGAGGAGGGGTGAACACTGAAGCTTTCTTT
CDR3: CASSRGGVNTEAFF

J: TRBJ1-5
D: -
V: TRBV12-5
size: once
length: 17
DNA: TGTGCTAGTGGTTTGCCGGGGTGGGGAACGGGCAATCAGCCCCAGCATTTT
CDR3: CASGLPGWGTGNQPQHF

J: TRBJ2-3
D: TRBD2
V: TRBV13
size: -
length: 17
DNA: TGTGCCAGCAGCTTAGAGGTTAGCGGGAGGGCCACAGATACGCAGTATTTT
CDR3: CASSLEVSGRATDTQYF

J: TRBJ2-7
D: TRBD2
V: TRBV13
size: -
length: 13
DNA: TGTGCCAGCAGCTTCACTAGCGACTACGAGCAGTACTTC
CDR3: CASSFTSDYEQYF

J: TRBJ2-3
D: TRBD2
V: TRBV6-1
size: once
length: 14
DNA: TGTGCCAGCAACTTTGGGGGGGGGACAGATACGCAGTATTTT
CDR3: CASNFGGGTDTQYF

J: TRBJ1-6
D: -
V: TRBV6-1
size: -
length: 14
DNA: TGTGCCAGCAGAAGGGAGTTGGAAAATTCACCCCTCCACTTT
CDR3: CASRRELENSPLHF

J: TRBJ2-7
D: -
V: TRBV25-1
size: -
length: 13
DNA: TGTGCCAGCTCCGGGACTTTCTCCTACGAGCAGTACTTC
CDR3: CASSGTFSYEQYF

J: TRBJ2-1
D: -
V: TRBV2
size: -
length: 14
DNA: TGTGCCAGCGCCCCAGGGGGGTCGAACAATGAGCAGTTCTTC
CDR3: CASAPGGSNNEQFF

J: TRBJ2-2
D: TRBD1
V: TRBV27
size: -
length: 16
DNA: TGTGCCAGCAGTTTACGCGAGGGGGCTGGCACCGGGGAGCTGTTTTTT
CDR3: CASSLREGAGTGELFF

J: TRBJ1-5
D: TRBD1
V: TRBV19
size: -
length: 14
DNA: TGTGCCAGTACCAGGACAGGGATCAATCAGCCCCAGCATTTT
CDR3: CASTRTGINQPQHF

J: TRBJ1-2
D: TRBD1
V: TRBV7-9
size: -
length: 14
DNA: TGTGCCACTGACAGGGGGTCATCTTTCTATGGCTACACCTTC
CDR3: CATDRGSSFYGYTF

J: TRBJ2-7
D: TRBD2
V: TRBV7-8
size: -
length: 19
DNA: TGTGCCAGCAGCTTCAACGTTGCTAGCGGGAGAGGGGGAACCTACGAGCAGTACTTC
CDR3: CASSFNVASGRGGTYEQYF

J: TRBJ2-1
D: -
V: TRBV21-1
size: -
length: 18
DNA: TGTGCCAGCAGCAAAGGAAAAAATCCCGGGACTACGGAGAATGAGCAGTTCTTC
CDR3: CASSKGKNPGTTENEQFF

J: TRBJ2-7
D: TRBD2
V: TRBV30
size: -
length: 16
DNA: TGTGCCTGGAGTGTACCACTAGCGCGGAACCCCTACGAGCAGTACTTC
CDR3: CAWSVPLARNPYEQYF

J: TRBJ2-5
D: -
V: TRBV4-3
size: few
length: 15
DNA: TGCGCCAGCAGCCAAGATAAGGGGATGGAAGAGACCCAGTACTTC
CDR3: CASSQDKGMEETQYF